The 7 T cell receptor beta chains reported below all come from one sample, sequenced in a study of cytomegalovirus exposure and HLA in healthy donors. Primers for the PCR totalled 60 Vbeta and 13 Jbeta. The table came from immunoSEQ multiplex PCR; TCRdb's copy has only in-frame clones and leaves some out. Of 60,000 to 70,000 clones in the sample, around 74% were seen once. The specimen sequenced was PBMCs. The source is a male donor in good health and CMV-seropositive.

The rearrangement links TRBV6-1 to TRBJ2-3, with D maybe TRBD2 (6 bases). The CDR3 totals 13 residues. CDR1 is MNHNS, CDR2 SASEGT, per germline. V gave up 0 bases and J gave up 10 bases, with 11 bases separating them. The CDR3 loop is CASSEAGGSSQYF. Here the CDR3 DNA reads TGTGCCAGCAGTGAAGCTGGAGGGAGCTCGCAGTATTTT.

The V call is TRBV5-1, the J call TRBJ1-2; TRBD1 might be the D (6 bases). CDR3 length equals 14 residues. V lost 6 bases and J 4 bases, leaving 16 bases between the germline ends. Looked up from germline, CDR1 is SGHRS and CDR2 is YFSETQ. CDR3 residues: CASKLGTLGYGYTF. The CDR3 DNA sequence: TGCGCCAGCAAGCTAGGGACACTGGGCTATGGCTACACCTTC. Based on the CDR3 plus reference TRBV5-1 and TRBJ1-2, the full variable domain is KAGVTQTPRYLIKTRGQQVTLSCSPISGHRSVSWYQQTPGQGLQFLFEYFSETQRNKGNFPGRFSGRQFSNSRSEMNVSTLELGDSALYLCASKLGTLGYGYTFGSGTRLTVV.

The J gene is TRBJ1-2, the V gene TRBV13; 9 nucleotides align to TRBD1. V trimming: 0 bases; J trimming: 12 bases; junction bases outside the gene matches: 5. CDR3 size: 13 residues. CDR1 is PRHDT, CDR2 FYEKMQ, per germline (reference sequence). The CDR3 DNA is TGTGCCAGCAGCTTAGGACAGGGGGCTAGGGACACCTTC. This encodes CASSLGQGARDTF. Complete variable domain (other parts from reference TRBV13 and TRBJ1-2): AAGVIQSPRHLIKEKRETATLKCYPIPRHDTVYWYQQGPGQDPQFLISFYEKMQSDKGSIPDRFSAQQFSDYHSELNMSSLELGDSALYFCASSLGQGARDTFGSGTRLTVV.

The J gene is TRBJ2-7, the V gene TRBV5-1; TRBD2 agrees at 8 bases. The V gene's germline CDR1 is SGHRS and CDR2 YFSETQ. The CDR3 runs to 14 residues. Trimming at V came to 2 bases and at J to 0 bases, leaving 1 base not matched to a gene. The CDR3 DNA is TGCGCCAGCAGCTTCAGCGGGGGCTCCTACGAGCAGTACTTC. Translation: CASSFSGGSYEQYF.

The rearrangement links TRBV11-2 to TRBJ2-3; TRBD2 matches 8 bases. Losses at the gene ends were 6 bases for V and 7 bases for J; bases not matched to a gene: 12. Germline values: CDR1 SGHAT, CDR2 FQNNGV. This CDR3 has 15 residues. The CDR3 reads CASRYYGGAPHTQYF. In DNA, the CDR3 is TGTGCCAGCAGATACTACGGGGGGGCCCCGCATACGCAGTATTTT.

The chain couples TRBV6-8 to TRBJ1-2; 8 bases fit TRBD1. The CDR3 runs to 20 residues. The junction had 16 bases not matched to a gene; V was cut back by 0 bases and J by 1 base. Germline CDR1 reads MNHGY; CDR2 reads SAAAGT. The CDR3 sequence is CASSYSFSPGQVGFNYGYTF. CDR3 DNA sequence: TGTGCCAGCAGTTACTCTTTTAGCCCGGGACAGGTTGGATTTAACTATGGCTACACCTTC.

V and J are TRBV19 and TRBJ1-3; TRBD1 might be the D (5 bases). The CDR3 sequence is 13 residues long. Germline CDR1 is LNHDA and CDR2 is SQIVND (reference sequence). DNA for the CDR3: TGTGCTACCGAGCAGGGCTACGGAAACACCATATATTTT. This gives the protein CATEQGYGNTIYF.